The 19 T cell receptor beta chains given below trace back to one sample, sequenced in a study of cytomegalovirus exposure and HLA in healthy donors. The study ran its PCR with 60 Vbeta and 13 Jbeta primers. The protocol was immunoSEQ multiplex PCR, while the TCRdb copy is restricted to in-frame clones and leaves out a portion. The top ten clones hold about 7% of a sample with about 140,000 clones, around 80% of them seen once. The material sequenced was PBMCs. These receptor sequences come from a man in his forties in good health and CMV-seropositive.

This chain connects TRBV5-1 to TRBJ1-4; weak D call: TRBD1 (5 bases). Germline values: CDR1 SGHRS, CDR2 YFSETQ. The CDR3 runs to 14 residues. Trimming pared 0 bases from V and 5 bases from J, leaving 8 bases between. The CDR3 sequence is CASSLAAGNEKLFF. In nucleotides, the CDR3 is TGCGCCAGCAGCTTGGCGGCAGGGAATGAAAAACTGTTTTTT. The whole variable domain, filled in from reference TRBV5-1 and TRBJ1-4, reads KAGVTQTPRYLIKTRGQQVTLSCSPISGHRSVSWYQQTPGQGLQFLFEYFSETQRNKGNFPGRFSGRQFSNSRSEMNVSTLELGDSALYLCASSLAAGNEKLFFGSGTQLSVL.

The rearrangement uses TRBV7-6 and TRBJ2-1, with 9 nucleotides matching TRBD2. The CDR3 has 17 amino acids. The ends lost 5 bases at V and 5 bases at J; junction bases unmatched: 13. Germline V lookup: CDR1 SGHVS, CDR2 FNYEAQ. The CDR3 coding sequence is TGTGCCAGCAGCCTCCAAGGGGGAGCGGGAGGTGACAATGAGCAGTTCTTC. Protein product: CASSLQGGAGGDNEQFF.

Here the CDR3 reads CASSFPGTSGSAGELFF. DNA for the CDR3: TGTGCCAGCAGCTTCCCGGGGACTAGCGGGAGTGCAGGGGAGCTGTTTTTT. V usage is TRBV7-9 and J usage is TRBJ2-2; 14 nucleotides match TRBD2. The CDR3 has 17 residues. CDR1 and CDR2 (germline): SEHNR, FQNEAQ (reference sequence). Trimming took 3 bases from V and 8 from J; bases not matched to a gene: 8.

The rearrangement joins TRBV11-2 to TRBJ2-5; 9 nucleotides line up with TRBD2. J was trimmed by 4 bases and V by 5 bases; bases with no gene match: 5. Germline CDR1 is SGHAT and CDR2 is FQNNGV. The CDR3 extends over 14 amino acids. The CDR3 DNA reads TGTGCCAGCAGCAACCGACTAGCGGTAGAGACCCAGTACTTC. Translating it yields CASSNRLAVETQYF.

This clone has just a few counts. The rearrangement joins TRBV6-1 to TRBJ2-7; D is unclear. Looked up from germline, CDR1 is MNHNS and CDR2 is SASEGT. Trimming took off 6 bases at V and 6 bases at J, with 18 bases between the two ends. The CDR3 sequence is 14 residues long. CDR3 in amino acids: CASRISGTAAEQYF. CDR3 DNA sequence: TGTGCCAGCAGGATATCCGGAACAGCCGCCGAGCAGTACTTC.

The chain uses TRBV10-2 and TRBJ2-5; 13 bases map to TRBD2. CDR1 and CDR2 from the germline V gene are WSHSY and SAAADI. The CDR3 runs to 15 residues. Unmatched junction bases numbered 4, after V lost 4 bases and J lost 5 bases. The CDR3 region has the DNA TGCGCCAGCAGTGCACTAGCGGGAGGGGGCGAGACCCAGTACTTC. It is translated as CASSALAGGGETQYF.

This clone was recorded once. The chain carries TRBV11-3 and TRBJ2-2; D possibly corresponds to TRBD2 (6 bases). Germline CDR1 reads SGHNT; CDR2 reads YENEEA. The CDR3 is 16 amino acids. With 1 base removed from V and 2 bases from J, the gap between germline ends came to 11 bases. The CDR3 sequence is CASSLGAGRNTGELFF. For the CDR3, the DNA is TGTGCCAGCAGCTTAGGTGCCGGGAGAAACACCGGGGAGCTGTTTTTT. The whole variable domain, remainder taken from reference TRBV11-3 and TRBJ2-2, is EAGVVQSPRYKIIEKKQPVAFWCNPISGHNTLYWYLQNLGQGPELLIRYENEEAVDDSQLPKDRFSAERLKGVDSTLKIQPAELGDSAVYLCASSLGAGRNTGELFFGEGSRLTVL.

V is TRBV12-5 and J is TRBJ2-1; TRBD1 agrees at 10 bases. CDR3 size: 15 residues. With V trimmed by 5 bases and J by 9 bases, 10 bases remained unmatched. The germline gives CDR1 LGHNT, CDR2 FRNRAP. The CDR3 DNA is TGTGCTAGTGGTCTCCGGGACAGGGGATCTGGTGAGCAGTTCTTC. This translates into CASGLRDRGSGEQFF. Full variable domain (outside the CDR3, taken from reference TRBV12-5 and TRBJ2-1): DARVTQTPRHKVTEMGQEVTMRCQPILGHNTVFWYRQTMMQGLELLAYFRNRAPLDDSGMPKDRFSAEMPDATLATLKIQPSEPRDSAVYFCASGLRDRGSGEQFFGPGTRLTVL.

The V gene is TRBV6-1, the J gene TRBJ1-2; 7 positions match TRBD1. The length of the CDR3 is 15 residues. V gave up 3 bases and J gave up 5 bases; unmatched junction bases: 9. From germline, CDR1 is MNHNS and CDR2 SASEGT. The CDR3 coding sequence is TGTGCCAGCAGTGACCCCGGGACAGCCTTTTATGGCTACACCTTC. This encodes CASSDPGTAFYGYTF.

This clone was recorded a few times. CDR3 region: CASTPARQSYEQYF. The DNA of the CDR3 is TGTGCCAGCACCCCCGCGCGACAGTCCTACGAGCAGTACTTC. The rearrangement links TRBV6-1 to TRBJ2-7; perhaps TRBD1 as D (5 bases). Trimming took 7 bases from V and 1 from J, leaving 14 bases between them. Germline V CDR1 and CDR2: MNHNS, SASEGT. The CDR3 sequence is 14 residues long.

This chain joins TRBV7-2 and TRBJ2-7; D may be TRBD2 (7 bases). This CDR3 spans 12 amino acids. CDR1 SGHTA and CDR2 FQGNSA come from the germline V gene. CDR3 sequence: CAQGRVSYEQYF. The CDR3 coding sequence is TGTGCGCAGGGGAGGGTCTCCTACGAGCAGTACTTC.

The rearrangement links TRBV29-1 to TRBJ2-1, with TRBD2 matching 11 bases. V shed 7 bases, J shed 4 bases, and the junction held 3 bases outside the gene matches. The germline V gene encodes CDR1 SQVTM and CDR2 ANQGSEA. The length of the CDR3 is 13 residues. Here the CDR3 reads CSAGTSGYNEQFF. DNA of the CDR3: TGCAGCGCCGGGACTAGCGGATACAATGAGCAGTTCTTC.

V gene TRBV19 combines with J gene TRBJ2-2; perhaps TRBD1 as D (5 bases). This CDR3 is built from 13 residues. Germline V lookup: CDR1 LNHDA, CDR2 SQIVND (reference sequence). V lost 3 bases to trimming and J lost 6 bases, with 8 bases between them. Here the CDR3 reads CASSISRAGELFF. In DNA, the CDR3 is TGTGCCAGTAGTATCTCCAGGGCCGGGGAGCTGTTTTTT. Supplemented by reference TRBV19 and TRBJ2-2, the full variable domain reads DGGITQSPKYLFRKEGQNVTLSCEQNLNHDAMYWYRQDPGQGLRLIYYSQIVNDFQKGDIAEGYSVSREKKESFPLTVTSAQKNPTAFYLCASSISRAGELFFGEGSRLTVL.

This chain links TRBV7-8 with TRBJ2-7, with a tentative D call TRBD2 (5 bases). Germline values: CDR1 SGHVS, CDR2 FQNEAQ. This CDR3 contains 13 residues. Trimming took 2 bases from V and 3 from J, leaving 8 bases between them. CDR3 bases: TGTGCCAGCAGCTTAATAGCGAACTACGAGCAGTACTTC. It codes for CASSLIANYEQYF.

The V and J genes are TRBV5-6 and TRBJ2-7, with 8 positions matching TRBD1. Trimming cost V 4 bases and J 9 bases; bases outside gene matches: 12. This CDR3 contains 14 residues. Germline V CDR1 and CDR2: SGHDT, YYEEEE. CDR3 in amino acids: CASSPGTGPVGQYF. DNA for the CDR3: TGTGCCAGCAGCCCCGGGACAGGACCTGTGGGGCAGTACTTC. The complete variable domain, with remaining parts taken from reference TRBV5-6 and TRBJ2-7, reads DAGVTQSPTHLIKTRGQQVTLRCSPKSGHDTVSWYQQALGQGPQFIFQYYEEEERQRGNFPDRFSGHQFPNYSSELNVNALLLGDSALYLCASSPGTGPVGQYFGPGTRLTVT.

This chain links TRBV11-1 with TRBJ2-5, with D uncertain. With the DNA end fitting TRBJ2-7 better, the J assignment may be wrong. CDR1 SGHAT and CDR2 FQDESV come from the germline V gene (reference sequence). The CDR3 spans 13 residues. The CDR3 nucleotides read TGTGCCAGCAGCCCGATTCCCTCCTACGAGCAGTACTTC. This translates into CASSPIPSYEQYF.

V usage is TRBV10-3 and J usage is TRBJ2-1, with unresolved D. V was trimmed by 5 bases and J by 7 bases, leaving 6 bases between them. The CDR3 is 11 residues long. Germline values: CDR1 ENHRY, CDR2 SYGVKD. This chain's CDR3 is CAISIVNEQFF. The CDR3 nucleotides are TGTGCCATCAGTATCGTAAATGAGCAGTTCTTC.

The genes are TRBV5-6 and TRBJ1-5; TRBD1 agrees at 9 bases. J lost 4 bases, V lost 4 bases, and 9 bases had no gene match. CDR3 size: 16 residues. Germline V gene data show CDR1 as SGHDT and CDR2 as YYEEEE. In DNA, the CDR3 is TGTGCCAGCAGCGCGCTCCGGGACAGGGCTAATCAGCCCCAGCATTTT. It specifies CASSALRDRANQPQHF.

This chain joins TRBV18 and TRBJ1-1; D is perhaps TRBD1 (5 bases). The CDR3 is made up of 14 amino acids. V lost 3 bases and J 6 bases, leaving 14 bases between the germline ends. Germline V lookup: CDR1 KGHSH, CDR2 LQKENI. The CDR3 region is CASSPAGFSSEAFF. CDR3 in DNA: TGTGCCAGCTCACCTGCAGGGTTTTCCTCTGAAGCTTTCTTT.